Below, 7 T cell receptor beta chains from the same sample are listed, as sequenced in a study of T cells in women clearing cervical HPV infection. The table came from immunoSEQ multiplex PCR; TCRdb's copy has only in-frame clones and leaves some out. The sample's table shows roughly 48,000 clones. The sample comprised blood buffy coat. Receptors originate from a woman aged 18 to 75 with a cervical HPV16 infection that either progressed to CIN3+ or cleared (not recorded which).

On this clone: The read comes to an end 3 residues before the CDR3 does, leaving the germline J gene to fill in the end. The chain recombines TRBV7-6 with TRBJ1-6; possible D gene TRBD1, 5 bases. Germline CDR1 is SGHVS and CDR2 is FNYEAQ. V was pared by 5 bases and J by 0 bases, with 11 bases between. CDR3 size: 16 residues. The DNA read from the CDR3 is TGTGCCAGCAGCCCGGGGGGGAGCTCCTATAATTCACCC. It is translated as CASSPGGSSYNSP. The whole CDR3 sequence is CASSPGGSSYNSPLHF.

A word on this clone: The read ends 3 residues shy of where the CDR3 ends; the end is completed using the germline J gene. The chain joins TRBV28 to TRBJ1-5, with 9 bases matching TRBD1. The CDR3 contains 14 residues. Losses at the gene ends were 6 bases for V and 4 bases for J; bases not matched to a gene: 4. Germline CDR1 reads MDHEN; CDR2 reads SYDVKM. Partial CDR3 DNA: TGTGCCAGCAGCCGGGACAGGGATAATCAGCCC. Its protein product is CASSRDRDNQP. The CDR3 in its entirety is CASSRDRDNQPQHF.

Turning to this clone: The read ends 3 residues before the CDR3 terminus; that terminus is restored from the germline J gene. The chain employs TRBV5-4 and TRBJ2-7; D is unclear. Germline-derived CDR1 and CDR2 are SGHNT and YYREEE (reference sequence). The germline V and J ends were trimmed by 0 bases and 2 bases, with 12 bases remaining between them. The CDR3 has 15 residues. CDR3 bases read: TGTGCCAGCAGCTTGGACGTGCAGGCCCCCTACGAG. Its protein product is CASSLDVQAPYE. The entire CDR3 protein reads CASSLDVQAPYEQYF.

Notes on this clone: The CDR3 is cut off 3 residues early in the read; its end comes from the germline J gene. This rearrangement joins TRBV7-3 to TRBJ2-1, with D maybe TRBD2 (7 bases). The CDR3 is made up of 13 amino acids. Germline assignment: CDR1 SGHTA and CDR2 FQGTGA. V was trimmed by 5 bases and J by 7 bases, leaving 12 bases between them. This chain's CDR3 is CASSLGGLNEQFF. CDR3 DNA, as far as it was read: TGTGCCAGCAGCCTCGGGGGGCTTAATGAG.

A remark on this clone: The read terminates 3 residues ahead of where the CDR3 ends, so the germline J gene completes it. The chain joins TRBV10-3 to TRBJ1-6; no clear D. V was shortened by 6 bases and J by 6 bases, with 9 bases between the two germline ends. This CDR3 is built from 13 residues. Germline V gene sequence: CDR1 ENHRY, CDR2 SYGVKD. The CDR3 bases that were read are TGTGCCATCAGAACTGATGTTAATTCACCC. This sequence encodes CAIRTDVNSP. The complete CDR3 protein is CAIRTDVNSPLHF.

The CDR3 is CASSLGPGTGGGTEAFF. The sequenced CDR3 bases are TGCGCCAGCAGCTTGGGTCCCGGGACAGGGGGAGGAACTGAA. The chain carries TRBV5-1 and TRBJ1-1; 11 bases fit TRBD1. The read is 3 residues too short to cover the CDR3 end, so that end is filled in from the germline J gene. The junction had 9 bases not matched to a gene; V was cut back by 0 bases and J by 5 bases. The length of the CDR3 is 17 residues. Per germline, CDR1 SGHRS and CDR2 YFSETQ.

The DNA read from the CDR3 is TGTGCCAGCAGTTCGGGACAGGGAAGGGGAGAGACC. As protein: CASSSGQGRGET. The full CDR3 sequence reads CASSSGQGRGETQYF. The gene calls are TRBV28 and TRBJ2-5, with 9 bases fitting TRBD1. The read gets to within 3 residues of the CDR3 end, and the germline J gene fills in the rest. The V gene's germline CDR1 is MDHEN and CDR2 SYDVKM. The junction had 7 bases not matched to a gene; V was cut back by 4 bases and J by 4 bases. The CDR3 length is 15 residues.